This T cell receptor beta chain was recorded in a study of control samples from healthy donors and cancer patients. This CDR3 contains 15 residues. V dropped 0 bases and J dropped 10 bases, with 18 bases sitting between them. The V gene's germline CDR1 is LGHNA and CDR2 YSLEER. This clone occurred a few times. The table came from immunoSEQ multiplex PCR; TCRdb's copy has only in-frame clones and leaves some out. This table has 95,000 to 150,000 clones, roughly nine tenths appearing once. The genes are TRBV4-3 and TRBJ1-2; D is possibly TRBD1 (5 bases). The receptor was derived from a woman under 30 in good health. The sequencing sample was made of blood. The DNA of the CDR3 is TGCGCCAGCAGCCAAGATAGTAAGGCCGCGACAGACTACACCTTC. Translating gives CASSQDSKAATDYTF.